This T cell receptor (beta chain) emerged from a study of monozygotic twins with inflammatory bowel disease. Samples each yielded cDNA through eight separate reactions. UMIs that included a 6-nucleotide sample barcode were added by template switching, which took place during cDNA synthesis. Reprocessing the 5' RACE reads, TCRdb reports a single entry for every CDR3 protein and omits DNA. The sample table includes some 130,000 distinct CDR3 sequences. CDR1 MNHEY and CDR2 SVGAGI come from the germline V gene. The CDR3 extends over 17 amino acids. Sequencing was carried out using blood. V is TRBV6-5 and J is TRBJ1-5; TCRdb's D call of TRBD1 is untestable without DNA. This receptor was obtained from a human donor with ulcerative colitis or Crohn's disease, or a healthy co-twin of an affected twin (not recorded which). CDR3: CASSSQQGLFSNQPQHF.